Only a few counts were recorded for the clone carrying this T cell receptor beta chain. The data were produced by immunoSEQ multiplex PCR, yet TCRdb's version contains in-frame clones alone and is incomplete. Altogether 4,000 to 6,000 clones are present, under 60% being singletons, with the ten largest covering 3% to 4.5%. This CDR3 is 15 amino acids long. The ends lost 6 bases at V and 10 bases at J; junction bases unmatched: 9. Germline loops: CDR1 SGHTS, CDR2 YDEGEE. The data were taken from a study of T cells in localized non-small cell lung cancer. The clonotype originates from a male donor aged 60 or over with stage I squamous cell lung carcinoma. The chain carries TRBV5-8 and TRBJ2-4; 14 nucleotides align to TRBD2. The sample consisted of lymph node tissue, taken before any cancer treatment. This CDR3 reads CASTGTSGSGGIQYF. The DNA for the CDR3 is TGTGCCAGCACCGGGACTAGCGGGAGTGGTGGGATTCAGTACTTC.